The subject of this entry is one T cell receptor (beta chain). The sample originates from a study of blood T cell repertoires in COVID-19. Overall study: COVID-19 samples, acute and convalescent, were from the United States, Italy and Spain. Sample material is recorded as cDNA or gDNA derived from T cells, B-cell-depleted T cells, or PBMCs.

Study processing details: How many nucleated cells were present was estimated from reference gene primer amplification. TCRdb's copy holds only in-frame clones and misses some; the assay was immunoSEQ multiplex PCR. Clonal size and the V and J genes are those of that table, whereas D and trimming came from the DNA. This repertoire shows some 260,000 clones, less than 85% found once; its top ten account for 3.1%. This clonotype was obtained from a woman younger than 30 with acute or convalescent COVID-19. Sequencing input: peripheral blood.

The CDR3 coding sequence is TGCGCCAGCAGCAGTAGGGACAGCCGATCGAAGACAGATACGCAGTATTTT. It yields the protein CASSSRDSRSKTDTQYF. This chain connects TRBV5-1 to TRBJ2-3, with 7 nucleotides matching TRBD1. The CDR3 totals 17 residues. Unmatched junction bases numbered 14, after V lost 4 bases and J lost 3 bases. Looked up from germline, CDR1 is SGHRS and CDR2 is YFSETQ.